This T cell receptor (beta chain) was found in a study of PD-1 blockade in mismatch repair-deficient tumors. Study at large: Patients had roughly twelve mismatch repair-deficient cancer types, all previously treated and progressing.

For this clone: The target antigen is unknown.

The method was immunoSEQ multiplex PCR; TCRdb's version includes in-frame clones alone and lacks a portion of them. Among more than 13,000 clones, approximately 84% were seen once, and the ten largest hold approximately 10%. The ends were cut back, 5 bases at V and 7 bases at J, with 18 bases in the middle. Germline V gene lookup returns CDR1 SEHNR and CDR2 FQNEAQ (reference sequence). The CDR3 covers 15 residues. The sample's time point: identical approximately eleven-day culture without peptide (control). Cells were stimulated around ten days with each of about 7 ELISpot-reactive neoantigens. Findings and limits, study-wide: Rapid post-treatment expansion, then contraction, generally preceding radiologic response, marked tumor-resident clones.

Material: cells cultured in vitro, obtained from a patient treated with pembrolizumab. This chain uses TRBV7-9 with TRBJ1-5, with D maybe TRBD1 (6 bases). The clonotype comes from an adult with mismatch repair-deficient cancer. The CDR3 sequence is CASSSGTLGGQPQHF. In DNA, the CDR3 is TGTGCCAGCAGCAGCGGGACACTGGGCGGGCAGCCCCAGCATTTT.